Presented here are 21 T cell receptor beta chains from one specimen sequenced in a study of blood T cell repertoires in COVID-19. The method was immunoSEQ multiplex PCR; TCRdb's version includes in-frame clones alone and lacks a portion of them. The table has roughly 250,000 clones, roughly 88% seen once. Sequenced sample: PBMCs or T cells enriched from blood (not recorded which). These receptors all come from a woman between 50 and 59 years old who had recovered from COVID-19.

This rearrangement joins TRBV28 to TRBJ1-2; 8 bases agree with TRBD1. V shed 5 bases and J 7 bases; nucleotides not matched to a gene: 6. Germline loops: CDR1 MDHEN, CDR2 SYDVKM. The CDR3 has 13 amino acids. CDR3 protein: CASSTTGEGGYTF. The CDR3 DNA reads as TGTGCCAGCAGTACGACAGGGGAGGGTGGCTACACCTTC.

The chain joins TRBV11-3 to TRBJ2-2; tentatively, D is TRBD1 (6 bases). Germline V CDR1 and CDR2: SGHNT, YENEEA. This CDR3 is 16 amino acids long. Trimming took off 1 base at V and 0 bases at J, with 9 bases between the two ends. CDR3 bases: TGTGCCAGCAGCTTAGTTAACAGGGCGAACACCGGGGAGCTGTTTTTT. The encoded protein is CASSLVNRANTGELFF.

The chain uses TRBV28 and TRBJ1-3; perhaps TRBD1 as D (5 bases). V was shortened by 6 bases and J by 0 bases, with 9 bases between the two germline ends. This CDR3 has 14 residues. Germline V lookup: CDR1 MDHEN, CDR2 SYDVKM. CDR3 DNA sequence: TGTGCCAGCAGAGCAGGGTACTCTGGAAACACCATATATTTT. Protein product: CASRAGYSGNTIYF.

This chain links TRBV3-1 (or the pseudogene TRBV3-2) with TRBJ1-4; possible D gene TRBD1, 6 bases. This CDR3 comprises 16 residues. Germline V CDR1 and CDR2: LGHDT, YNNKEL (reference sequence). V was shortened by 0 bases and J by 4 bases, with 12 bases between the two germline ends. CDR3 DNA sequence: TGTGCCAGCAGCCAAGATCTTACAGGGTTTAATGAAAAACTGTTTTTT. Its protein product is CASSQDLTGFNEKLFF.

The sample holds one count of this clone. Here the CDR3 reads CASSPSDTFGGYTF. The CDR3 DNA reads TGTGCCAGCAGCCCCTCAGACACCTTCGGTGGCTACACCTTC. The chain combines TRBV9 with TRBJ1-2; D is unresolved. V lost 4 bases to trimming and J lost 7 bases, with 17 bases between them. This CDR3 has 14 residues. Germline CDR1 and CDR2: SGDLS and YYNGEE.

The chain recombines TRBV29-1 with TRBJ1-4, with D possibly being TRBD1 (6 bases). Trimming pared 3 bases from V and 8 bases from J, leaving 13 bases between. The germline V gene encodes CDR1 SQVTM and CDR2 ANQGSEA. The CDR3 loop spans 13 amino acids. CDR3 nucleotides: TGCAGCGTTGAGGTTGCAGGGGTGGAAAAACTGTTTTTT. Its translation is CSVEVAGVEKLFF.

CDR3 nucleotides: TGCGCCAGCAGCTCGGCAGGGGGTTTATTCCAAGAGACCCAGTACTTC. Protein sequence: CASSSAGGLFQETQYF. The chain is built from TRBV5-1 and TRBJ2-5, with 7 bases aligning to TRBD1. Per germline, CDR1 SGHRS and CDR2 YFSETQ. After removal of 3 bases from V and 1 base from J, the junction contained 9 bases not matched to a gene. This CDR3 has 16 residues. Full variable domain (rest looked up from reference TRBV5-1 and TRBJ2-5): KAGVTQTPRYLIKTRGQQVTLSCSPISGHRSVSWYQQTPGQGLQFLFEYFSETQRNKGNFPGRFSGRQFSNSRSEMNVSTLELGDSALYLCASSSAGGLFQETQYFGPGTRLLVL.

This clone was seen only once. This chain connects TRBV6-5 to TRBJ1-1; possible D gene TRBD1, 6 bases. The CDR3 has 13 residues. Trimming left V 6 bases short and J 9 bases short, with 17 bases between. CDR1 and CDR2 (germline): MNHEY, SVGAGI. The CDR3 sequence: CASRRNSGQKAFF. In DNA, the CDR3 is TGTGCCAGCAGGAGGAACTCGGGACAAAAAGCTTTCTTT.

This sequence joins TRBV2 and TRBJ1-1; a possible D gene is TRBD1 (6 bases). The CDR3 spans 14 residues. Trimming took 6 bases from V and 1 from J, leaving 12 bases between them. Germline CDR1 SNHLY, CDR2 FYNNEI. CDR3: CASSERTENTEAFF. Here the CDR3 DNA reads TGTGCCAGCAGCGAAAGGACAGAGAACACTGAAGCTTTCTTT. The variable domain in full, with the rest retrieved from reference TRBV2 and TRBJ1-1, is EPEVTQTPSHQVTQMGQEVILRCVPISNHLYFYWYRQILGQKVEFLVSFYNNEISEKSEIFDDQFSVERPDGSNFTLKIRSTKLEDSAMYFCASSERTENTEAFFGQGTRLTVV.

J is TRBJ1-2 and V is TRBV9; a weak D match, TRBD1 (6 bases). The V end was cut by 3 bases, the J end by 8 bases, with 23 bases between. This CDR3 spans 16 amino acids. CDR1 is SGDLS, CDR2 YYNGEE, per germline. This CDR3 reads CASSASSLGGRIGYTF. The CDR3 DNA reads TGTGCCAGCAGCGCCTCGTCGTTGGGGGGGCGAATAGGCTACACCTTC.

This chain links TRBV10-3 with TRBJ1-3; D ambiguous. CDR3 length equals 13 residues. V lost 7 bases and J lost 0, with 7 bases in between. Germline CDR1 and CDR2: ENHRY and SYGVKD. The CDR3 region is CAITSDSGNTIYF. CDR3 DNA: TGTGCCATCACTTCAGACTCTGGAAACACCATATATTTT.

CDR3 in DNA: TGTGCCAGCAGCTTATGGGACAGACTATACGAGCAGTACTTC. Protein sequence: CASSLWDRLYEQYF. The chain uses TRBV7-8 and TRBJ2-7; 7 bases are a match to TRBD1. The ends lost 2 bases at V and 4 bases at J; junction bases unmatched: 5. CDR3 length: 14 residues. Germline V gives CDR1 SGHVS, CDR2 FQNEAQ.

The chain links TRBV5-1 to TRBJ1-1, with D maybe TRBD1 (5 bases). The CDR3 has 16 amino acids. CDR1 SGHRS and CDR2 YFSETQ come from the germline V gene. Deletions cut 0 bases from V and 5 bases from J, with 17 bases between. The CDR3 loop is CASSLAIGQRETEAFF. DNA of the CDR3: TGCGCCAGCAGCTTGGCCATCGGACAAAGAGAGACTGAAGCTTTCTTT.

The chain carries TRBV29-1 and TRBJ1-1; 10 bases are shared with TRBD1. The CDR3 is 14 amino acids. Germline-derived CDR1 and CDR2 are SQVTM and ANQGSEA. V dropped 6 bases and J dropped 1; count of bases not matched to a gene: 5. In nucleotides, the CDR3 is TGCAGCGTGGACAGGGGGTTTACGAACACTGAAGCTTTCTTT. This encodes CSVDRGFTNTEAFF.

The chain is built from TRBV5-1 and TRBJ1-4, with D possibly matching TRBD1 (6 bases). CDR3 size: 14 residues. Germline V CDR1 and CDR2: SGHRS, YFSETQ. V shed 2 bases and J shed 3 bases, with 8 bases lying between them. In nucleotides, the CDR3 is TGCGCCAGCAGCTTAGGGGGTTCTAATGAAAAACTGTTTTTT. Its translation is CASSLGGSNEKLFF.

This clone was seen just once. The V call is TRBV7-2, the J call TRBJ2-5; a weak D match, TRBD2 (5 bases). V lost 0 bases and J lost 2, with 10 bases in between. There are 15 residues in the CDR3. The germline V gene encodes CDR1 SGHTA and CDR2 FQGNSA. CDR3 sequence reads: CASSLAGSGQETQYF. In DNA form, the CDR3 reads TGTGCCAGCAGCTTAGCGGGTTCGGGGCAAGAGACCCAGTACTTC.

This clone appeared a single time. The chain links TRBV6-1 to TRBJ1-5; D perhaps matches TRBD1 (5 bases). Between the trimmed V and J ends, which lost 2 bases and 9 bases, there was a span of 14 bases. The germline CDR1 and CDR2 sequences are MNHNS and SASEGT. The CDR3 has 14 amino acids. CDR3 nucleotide sequence: TGTGCCAGCAGTGAAAAGGGGTTTGCGCGGCCCCAGCATTTT. Translation: CASSEKGFARPQHF.

The rearrangement joins TRBV19 to TRBJ1-1; 7 nucleotides align to TRBD1. The CDR3 runs 18 residues. Per germline, CDR1 LNHDA and CDR2 SQIVND (reference sequence). Germline trimming cut 9 bases from V and 1 base from J; bases unmatched to any gene: 20. The CDR3 nucleotides read TGTGCCAGCCCGCCCCCCGGGAGGGGGCGAACGGGGAACACTGAAGCTTTCTTT. Its translation is CASPPPGRGRTGNTEAFF.

This clone was observed a single time. This chain links TRBV5-6 with TRBJ1-3; D unclear. The germline CDR1 and CDR2 sequences are SGHDT and YYEEEE. Trimming left V 0 bases short and J 7 bases short, with 14 bases between. This CDR3 region has 15 residues. CDR3 coding DNA: TGTGCCAGCAGCTTGGTTGGAGGCCCTTGGAACACCATATATTTT. It translates to CASSLVGGPWNTIYF.

The chain employs TRBV29-1 and TRBJ1-2, with 8 bases that match TRBD1. The trim removed 3 bases at V and 4 bases at J, leaving 10 bases unmatched. CDR1 is SQVTM and CDR2 is ANQGSEA in the germline V gene. There are 15 residues in the CDR3. The CDR3 coding sequence is TGCAGCGTTGATGCCGAGGACAGGGTAACCTATGGCTACACCTTC. Amino acid sequence: CSVDAEDRVTYGYTF.

This chain uses TRBV3-1 (or the pseudogene TRBV3-2) with TRBJ2-7; D may be TRBD2 (6 bases). Germline V CDR1 and CDR2: LGHDT, YNNKEL (reference sequence). The CDR3 extends over 13 amino acids. V shed 2 bases and J shed 4 bases, with 9 bases lying between them. In nucleotides, the CDR3 is TGTGCCAGCAGCCAACGGAGCGGGTACGAGCAGTACTTC. Its protein is CASSQRSGYEQYF.